The entry that follows covers one T cell receptor (beta chain) sequence. Using immunoSEQ multiplex PCR, the repertoire was profiled, and TCRdb retains in-frame clones only, with some absent. This sample has roughly 120,000 clones, with 85% to 95% found just once. CDR3 length equals 14 residues. The V gene lost 3 bases and the J gene lost 2 bases, with 10 bases spanning the gap. The germline CDR1 and CDR2 sequences are MNHEY and SMNVEV (reference sequence). The record originates from a study of Tregs in tolerant kidney transplant recipients. Sequencing input: CD4+ T cells from blood. This chain links TRBV27 with TRBJ1-2; maybe TRBD1 (6 bases). The sequence was collected from a human donor in good health. The DNA of the CDR3 is TGTGCCAGCAGTTTTGACAGGACAAACTATGGCTACACCTTC. It encodes CASSFDRTNYGYTF.